This note documents a single T cell receptor (beta chain) sequence. The data derive from a study of CD8+ T cells in alopecia areata. The wider study: Dosing spanned 6 to 18 months on tofacitinib, then 6 months off drug.

As the sequencing template, cDNA was produced by extracting RNA and reverse transcribing it. Clones were sequenced by immunoSEQ multiplex PCR, and TCRdb holds only the in-frame ones, with some missing. In the table there are about 140,000 clones, 80% to 90% of which are singletons. Sample treatment: oral pan-JAK inhibitor, 5-10 mg twice daily. V was cut by 6 bases and J by 0 bases, with 6 bases left in between. Germline V lookup: CDR1 LNHDA, CDR2 SQIVND (reference sequence). The CDR3 has 12 residues. This clonotype originated in a human donor with alopecia areata. The gene calls are TRBV19 and TRBJ2-7, with D uncertain. The sequenced sample was CD8+ T cells sorted from blood, obtained at week 4, from a patient treated with tofacitinib. CDR3 sequence reads: CASSPPSYEQYF. The CDR3, as DNA: TGTGCCAGTAGCCCCCCCTCCTACGAGCAGTACTTC.